Listed here are 11 T cell receptor beta chains from one sample, sequenced in a study of beta chain features in type 1 diabetes. General study findings and limits: Shorter TCRB CDR3s, moderately but significantly so, were found in Type 1 diabetes patients in all four CD4+ subsets.

Antigen specificity for these receptors is unknown. As every portion of the isolated RNA was reverse transcribed, the sequencing read expressed TCRB transcripts. Repertoires were generated with immunoSEQ multiplex PCR, while TCRdb's copy carries only in-frame clones and drops some. There are 300,000 to 450,000 clones in the sample; over 10% occur only once, and 0.01% lies in the top ten. Sequencing used naive CD4+ T cells from blood. Receptors were obtained from a woman aged 18-29 years with type 1 diabetes.

The chain combines TRBV6-5 with TRBJ2-3; D might be TRBD2 (6 bases). Trimming pared 6 bases from V and 2 bases from J, leaving 12 bases between. Germline-derived CDR1 and CDR2 are MNHEY and SVGAGI. There are 14 residues in the CDR3. In nucleotides, the CDR3 is TGTGCCAGCAGCCGGGGACTTTCCACAGATACGCAGTATTTT. Translated: CASSRGLSTDTQYF.

In its sample, this clone was seen a few times. The CDR3 loop reads CASSQFYPNEQFF. As DNA, the CDR3 is TGTGCCAGCAGCCAGTTTTATCCCAATGAGCAGTTCTTC. The rearrangement joins TRBV14 to TRBJ2-1; no firm D call. The length of the CDR3 is 13 residues. V was shortened by 3 bases and J by 6 bases, with 9 bases between the two germline ends. Looked up from germline, CDR1 is SGHDN and CDR2 is FVKESK.

The V call is TRBV19, the J call TRBJ1-1; a possible D gene is TRBD1 (6 bases). Looked up from germline, CDR1 is LNHDA and CDR2 is SQIVND (reference sequence). The CDR3 contains 15 residues. Trimming took 9 bases from V and 8 from J, leaving 25 bases between them. The CDR3 nucleotides are TGTGCCAGCGGGGTCCGGGACACCCCTGCCAGGGAAGCTTTCTTT. Amino acids: CASGVRDTPAREAFF.

The V and J genes are TRBV7-9 and TRBJ2-1; possibly TRBD2 for D (5 bases). CDR3 length: 15 amino acids. Germline CDR1 SEHNR, CDR2 FQNEAQ (reference sequence). Trimming left V 2 bases short and J 5 bases short, with 13 bases between. CDR3 protein: CASSLNNLSDNEQFF. The CDR3 DNA is TGTGCCAGCAGCTTAAATAACCTTAGCGACAATGAGCAGTTCTTC. Variable domain in full (rest from reference TRBV7-9 and TRBJ2-1): DTGVSQNPRHKITKRGQNVTFRCDPISEHNRLYWYRQTLGQGPEFLTYFQNEAQLEKSRLLSDRFSAERPKGSFSTLEIQRTEQGDSAMYLCASSLNNLSDNEQFFGPGTRLTVL.

This chain uses TRBV7-9 with TRBJ1-1; no reliable D call. V was shortened by 5 bases and J by 4 bases, with 20 bases between the two germline ends. Germline values: CDR1 SEHNR, CDR2 FQNEAQ (reference sequence). The CDR3 has 16 residues. The CDR3 nucleotides read TGTGCCAGCAGCCCCGACACTTGGGGAGGATCCACTGAAGCTTTCTTT. It codes for CASSPDTWGGSTEAFF.

This clone was observed a few times. The chain recombines TRBV7-9 with TRBJ2-5, with unresolved D. Germline CDR1 is SEHNR and CDR2 is FQNEAQ (reference sequence). The CDR3 extends over 14 amino acids. Deletions cut 2 bases from V and 4 bases from J, with 11 bases between. The CDR3 coding sequence is TGTGCCAGCAGCTTATTAGCCGAAATAGAGACCCAGTACTTC. Amino acid sequence: CASSLLAEIETQYF.

This clone occurred a few times. The V gene is TRBV5-1, the J gene TRBJ2-1; TRBD1 matches at 8 bases. This CDR3 is built from 13 residues. J lost 12 bases, V lost 4 bases, and 9 bases had no gene match. CDR1 and CDR2 (germline): SGHRS, YFSETQ. CDR3 coding DNA: TGCGCCAGCAGCGGTGGACAGGGCTTGGGGCAGTTCTTC. This codes for CASSGGQGLGQFF.

This clone was counted a few times. The rearrangement joins TRBV11-1 to TRBJ2-5; 14 bases are shared with TRBD2. The V and J ends lost 4 bases and 5 bases, in that order; junction bases with no gene match: 6. The CDR3 sequence is 16 residues long. The germline CDR1 and CDR2 sequences are SGHAT and FQDESV (reference sequence). The CDR3 sequence is CASSSGTSGSLETQYF. DNA for the CDR3: TGTGCCAGCAGCTCCGGGACTAGCGGGAGCTTGGAGACCCAGTACTTC.

The CDR3: CASRDQRLAGVGTDTQYF. CDR3 coding DNA: TGTGCCAGCAGAGACCAACGACTAGCGGGGGTAGGGACAGATACGCAGTATTTT. The chain has TRBV7-2 and TRBJ2-3; 12 positions agree with TRBD2. Germline V gene lookup returns CDR1 SGHTA and CDR2 FQGNSA. The V segment lost 6 bases and the J segment 3 bases; nucleotides outside the gene matches: 13. The CDR3 totals 18 residues.

The table lists this clone with a few counts. The gene calls are TRBV7-2 and TRBJ1-2; 7 bases are shared with TRBD1. The junction had 4 bases not matched to a gene; V was cut back by 3 bases and J by 0 bases. This CDR3 spans 15 amino acids. CDR1 is SGHTA, CDR2 FQGNSA, per germline. CDR3 sequence reads: CASSLGDRANYGYTF. CDR3 coding DNA: TGTGCCAGCAGCTTGGGGGACAGAGCTAACTATGGCTACACCTTC.

This clone was found a few times. The rearrangement links TRBV5-4 to TRBJ2-1; TRBD2 matches at 7 bases. V lost 1 base to trimming and J lost 4 bases; unmatched junction nucleotides: 5. The CDR3 extends over 15 amino acids. CDR1 is SGHNT and CDR2 is YYREEE in the germline V gene (reference sequence). This chain's CDR3 is CASSLTLADYNEQFF. CDR3 nucleotides: TGTGCCAGCAGCTTGACCCTAGCGGATTACAATGAGCAGTTCTTC.